This T cell receptor (beta chain) originates from a study of blood T cell repertoires in COVID-19. Turning to the study itself: The cDNA or gDNA used as material had been derived from T cells, B-cell-depleted T cells, or PBMCs.

Profiled with immunoSEQ multiplex PCR; TCRdb holds only in-frame clones, not every one. The sample holds 150,000 to 200,000 clones, approximately 83% seen once. The CDR3 has 15 amino acids. J gave up 3 bases and V 3 bases, and 3 bases lay outside the gene matches. Germline CDR1 is KGHSH and CDR2 is LQKENI. All recovered Cohort 3 donors got two negative PCRs, got clearance, or saw symptom resolution. The rearrangement joins TRBV18 to TRBJ2-7, with 12 bases that match TRBD2. Sequencing was done on a sample of PBMCs or T cells enriched from blood (not recorded which). This sequence was found in an older woman who had recovered from COVID-19. The CDR3: CASSPTSGSFYEQYF. CDR3 nucleotide sequence: TGTGCCAGCTCACCGACTAGCGGGAGTTTCTACGAGCAGTACTTC.